This T cell receptor (beta chain) was captured by sequencing in a study of blood T cell repertoires in COVID-19. Turning to the study itself: Italy, Spain and the United States were the sources of the convalescent and acute COVID-19 samples. Sources were T cells, B-cell-depleted T cells, or PBMCs; the material itself was cDNA or gDNA.

Losses at the gene ends were 3 bases for V and 3 bases for J; bases not matched to a gene: 5. The CDR3 runs to 15 residues. Germline V gene lookup returns CDR1 ENHRY and CDR2 SYGVKD. How the authors handled the data: Reference gene primers were amplified, and this amplification served to estimate nucleated cell counts. Profiling relied on immunoSEQ multiplex PCR, and the TCRdb table lists in-frame clones only, not all of them. That table supplies the V and J calls and clone size; D and trimming were determined from the DNA. The sample holds about 100,000 clones, around four fifths seen once. V is TRBV10-3 and J is TRBJ2-4, with TRBD2 matching 7 bases. This TCR came from a man aged 50 or older with active or convalescent COVID-19. The material sequenced was peripheral blood. The CDR3 region is CAISDGSGNKNIQYF. DNA for the CDR3: TGTGCCATCAGTGACGGCAGCGGGAACAAAAACATTCAGTACTTC.